The source of this TCR beta chain is a study of chemoradiotherapy in HPV16-positive cancers (dated by TCRdb to between 2021 and 2024). In terms of the full investigation: Candidate HPV-specific T-cell clones and common TCR motifs were defined through functional T-cell assays on cells from a couple of HPV16-positive patients. The study asked whether T-cell immunity against the HPV oncoproteins E6 and E7 changes during chemoradiotherapy and whether it affects survival. TCR repertoires from 86 patients with HPV-related cancers were then used to track the candidate HPV-specific TCRs and motifs. Overall study results and their limits: The functional definition of HPV-specific T cells was derived from only two HPV16-positive patients, and the survival association was reported for HPV16-positive patients. Expansion of candidate HPV-specific clones and E7-related TCR motifs was observed in the tumor microenvironment during treatment, whereas no such expansion was observed for non-HPV-specific T cells. Improved recurrence-free survival in HPV16-positive patients was associated with expansion of HPV-responsive T cells during chemoradiotherapy.

A remark on this clone: The antigen it recognizes is unknown. Per-nucleotide qualities are absent, and no much larger clonotype sits a single base away.

The CDR3, cysteine through phenylalanine, is 14 amino acids long. Kept here is only the CDR3 DNA, which spans 42 bases and is read in frame from base 1. CDR1 and CDR2 were assigned from the germline V gene (reference sequence) as GTSNPN and SVGIG. Cut back by 2 bases and 4 bases, the V and J ends lie 12 bases apart. Receptor amplification or capture employed the immunoSEQ multiplex PCR assay. Here the immuneACCESS table is served through TCRdb, limited to in-frame sequences with V and J called. Missing clones are a known gap in these copies; in checked studies unresolved V genes cover under half, and the rest lacks a known reason. This sample holds several thousand clones; about 91% were observed only once. Approximately 3.1% of the sample rests with the top ten. Repertoires were sampled multiple times during chemoradiotherapy, which allowed clonal expansion in the tumor microenvironment to be followed.

This clonotype was obtained from a human donor with HPV-associated anogenital cancer. The rearrangement combines TRBV30 with TRBJ1-5, with no D gene named confidently. The sequenced sample was tumor tissue, obtained from a patient who underwent chemoradiotherapy. The CDR3 has the sequence CAWSIAAFNQPQHF. DNA sequence: TGTGCCTGGAGTATTGCGGCCTTTAATCAGCCCCAGCATTTT.